The 23 T cell receptor beta chains reported below all come from one sample, sequenced in a study of blood T cells in healthy people across ages. Sample-barcoded 5' priming and a J-beta primer mix drove a second PCR of roughly 7 to 11 cycles. Each CDR3 protein is one row after TCRdb ran MiXCR on the 5' RACE reads. The table shows about 970,000 distinct CDR3 sequences, with just over 50% occurring only once. The sample taken for sequencing was blood. Every receptor here comes from a woman in her sixties in good health.

Only a few counts were recorded for this clonotype. The chain employs TRBV10-3 and TRBJ2-3; perhaps TRBD2 as D (6 bases). Trimming took off 10 bases at V and 0 bases at J, with 17 bases between the two ends. Germline lookup yields CDR1 ENHRY and CDR2 SYGVKD. The CDR3 covers 15 residues. The CDR3 spells CATGGPLASTDTQYF. The CDR3 DNA sequence: TGTGCCACCGGGGGACCCCTGGCGAGCACAGATACGCAGTATTTT.

This clonotype was seen at least ten times. V gene TRBV7-6 combines with J gene TRBJ2-7, with a weak D call TRBD2 (6 bases). Germline V CDR1 and CDR2: SGHVS, FNYEAQ. V lost 1 base and J lost 6, with 10 bases in between. The CDR3 has 13 residues. The CDR3 is CASSLGRELEQYF. The CDR3 coding sequence is TGTGCCAGCAGCTTAGGTCGGGAGCTCGAGCAGTACTTC.

Details on this clonotype: Since a much larger clone is just one base distant, this may be a read error. The chain has TRBV4-1 and TRBJ2-4, with D unclear. The DNA end favors TRBJ2-5, so the J call may be wrong. The CDR3 consists of 15 residues. CDR1 is MGHRA, CDR2 YSYEKL, per germline. The CDR3 coding sequence is TGCGCCGGCAGCCAAGGGTGGGGTAAAGGAGAGACCCAGTACTTC. It yields the protein CAGSQGWGKGETQYF.

The V call is TRBV9, the J call TRBJ1-2; D not certain. Germline V lookup: CDR1 SGDLS, CDR2 YYNGEE. Trimming left V 3 bases short and J 2 bases short, with 11 bases between. CDR3 size: 14 residues. The CDR3 nucleotides are TGTGCCAGCAGCGCCACACAGACAAACTATGGCTACACCTTC. Translation gives CASSATQTNYGYTF.

The table lists this clonotype with a count of one. This chain joins TRBV2 and TRBJ2-3; D gene ambiguous. Germline V gene sequence: CDR1 SNHLY, CDR2 FYNNEI. V lost 6 bases to trimming and J lost 2 bases, with 15 bases between them. The CDR3 runs to 15 residues. CDR3 loop: CASRINPGVTDTQYF. The DNA of the CDR3 is TGTGCCAGCAGGATAAACCCTGGGGTCACAGATACGCAGTATTTT.

In DNA form, the CDR3 reads TGTGCCAGCTCACCACCGGAGTCGGCGGATACGCAGTATTTT. Its protein product is CASSPPESADTQYF. The chain carries TRBV18 and TRBJ2-3; no reliable D call. The ends were cut back, 0 bases at V and 6 bases at J, with 10 bases in the middle. Germline CDR1 and CDR2: KGHSH and LQKENI. This CDR3 spans 14 amino acids.

The CDR3 spells CASSSHREQYF. For the CDR3, the DNA is TGTGCCAGCAGTTCACACAGGGAGCAGTACTTC. The chain carries TRBV28 and TRBJ2-7, with D possibly matching TRBD1 (5 bases). The CDR3 loop spans 11 amino acids. Germline lookup yields CDR1 MDHEN and CDR2 SYDVKM. V gave up 4 bases and J gave up 7 bases, with 8 bases separating them.

The chain links TRBV7-9 to TRBJ1-2, with 7 bases identical to TRBD1. The CDR3 extends over 15 amino acids. V gave up 4 bases and J gave up 1 base; unmatched junction bases: 6. Germline-derived CDR1 and CDR2 are SEHNR and FQNEAQ (reference sequence). CDR3 DNA sequence: TGTGCCAGCAGCTCACCGACAGGGAATAACTATGGCTACACCTTC. This codes for CASSSPTGNNYGYTF.

The CDR3 protein is CASGSLAGIGDEQFF. Written as DNA, the CDR3 is TGTGCCAGCGGCTCGCTAGCGGGGATAGGGGATGAGCAGTTCTTC. The chain carries TRBV28 and TRBJ2-1; 9 bases line up with TRBD2. J gave up 8 bases and V 8 bases, and 13 bases lay outside the gene matches. The CDR3 sequence is 15 residues long. The germline V gene encodes CDR1 MDHEN and CDR2 SYDVKM.

V is TRBV7-9 and J is TRBJ1-2, with unresolved D. The V and J ends lost 5 bases and 2 bases respectively, with 15 bases between them. The CDR3 extends over 15 amino acids. Per the germline V gene, CDR1 is SEHNR and CDR2 is FQNEAQ (reference sequence). The CDR3 is CASSAPVQPNYGYTF. The CDR3 bases are TGTGCCAGCAGCGCCCCCGTACAACCAAACTATGGCTACACCTTC.

V gene TRBV18 combines with J gene TRBJ2-5, with 7 bases aligning to TRBD1. The germline V gene encodes CDR1 KGHSH and CDR2 LQKENI. The CDR3 contains 15 residues. V was pared by 6 bases and J by 5 bases, with 12 bases of the junction left unmatched. The CDR3 sequence is CASSEDRDEWETQYF. DNA of the CDR3: TGTGCCAGCTCCGAAGACAGGGATGAATGGGAGACCCAGTACTTC.

J is TRBJ2-7 and V is TRBV4-1; 14 positions match TRBD2. V lost 5 bases and J lost 7; bases outside the gene matches: 7. Germline V gene data show CDR1 as MGHRA and CDR2 as YSYEKL. The CDR3 has 15 amino acids. As DNA, the CDR3 is TGCGCCAGCAGCGGGACTAGCGGGAGTCTTAATGAGCAGTACTTC. This gives the protein CASSGTSGSLNEQYF.

The genes are TRBV20-1 and TRBJ2-1; perhaps TRBD1 as D (6 bases). This CDR3 spans 13 amino acids. Trimming removed 1 base at V and 7 bases at J, with 11 bases between. From germline, CDR1 is DFQATT and CDR2 SNEGSKA (reference sequence). The CDR3: CSARVQGNNEQFF. The CDR3 DNA sequence: TGCAGTGCTAGAGTTCAGGGGAATAATGAGCAGTTCTTC.

Comment on this clonotype: The junction departs from the called germline gene at one end, perhaps through a read error. This sequence joins TRBV28 and TRBJ1-2; D uncertain. Germline CDR1 is MDHEN and CDR2 is SYDVKM. There are 13 residues in the CDR3. CDR3 nucleotides: TGTGCCAGCGGTTTCTCCGTCTCGAATAGCTACACCTTC. The encoded protein is CASGFSVSNSYTF.

The CDR3 sequence is CSVEEGTWAQYF. The CDR3 DNA follows: TGCAGCGTTGAGGAGGGTACTTGGGCCCAGTACTTC. The rearrangement joins TRBV29-1 to TRBJ2-5; TRBD2 might be the D (6 bases). CDR1 and CDR2 from the germline V gene are SQVTM and ANQGSEA. The V end lost 3 bases, the J end lost 9 bases, and 14 bases lay between the germline ends. The CDR3 runs 12 residues.

The gene calls are TRBV30 and TRBJ1-2; D gene uncertain. This CDR3 region has 14 residues. The V end was cut by 3 bases, the J end by 3 bases, with 14 bases between. Per the germline V gene, CDR1 is GTSNPN and CDR2 is SVGIG (reference sequence). The CDR3 loop is CAWSPVTHYYGYTF. The CDR3 DNA follows: TGTGCCTGGAGCCCCGTAACTCATTACTATGGCTACACCTTC.

Worth noting for this clonotype: Mismatch with germline at one junction end may stem from a read error. This rearrangement joins TRBV10-3 to TRBJ2-1; the match to TRBD1 covers 7 bases. The last part of the DNA fits TRBJ2-7 better; the J call may be wrong. The CDR3 has 14 residues. Germline-derived CDR1 and CDR2 are ENHRY and SYGVKD. The chain's CDR3 is CVIQHGTVYNEQYF. The CDR3 DNA reads TGCGTCATCCAGCACGGGACAGTATACAATGAGCAGTACTTC.

J is TRBJ2-1 and V is TRBV4-1, with 8 bases lining up with TRBD2. The CDR3 is 15 amino acids. Trimming at V came to 1 base and at J to 7 bases, leaving 6 bases not matched to a gene. Germline V CDR1 and CDR2: MGHRA, YSYEKL. Here the CDR3 reads CASSQVSGGGNEQFF. The DNA for the CDR3 is TGCGCCAGCAGCCAAGTCTCGGGCGGGGGGAATGAGCAGTTCTTC.

In its sample, this clonotype was seen a few times. The chain has TRBV7-6 and TRBJ1-4; D remains ambiguous. The V and J ends lost 0 bases and 2 bases respectively, with 10 bases between them. From germline, CDR1 is SGHVS and CDR2 FNYEAQ. The CDR3 totals 16 residues. CDR3 in DNA: TGTGCCAGCAGCTTAGCGTATCTGGGGACTAATGAAAAACTGTTTTTT. Translating gives CASSLAYLGTNEKLFF.

Concerning this clonotype: Possible read error: a much larger clone is one base away. V gene TRBV28 combines with J gene TRBJ1-2; no firm D call. Germline V gene lookup returns CDR1 MDHEN and CDR2 SYDVKM. The CDR3 runs 16 residues. V was shortened by 6 bases and J by 4 bases, with 21 bases between the two germline ends. CDR3 in DNA: TGTGCCAGCAGCTACCCTTCGTTCCAAAGCAGCTATGGCTACACCTTC. It encodes CASSYPSFQSSYGYTF.

The chain couples TRBV2 to TRBJ2-5; TRBD2 aligns across 12 bases. CDR1 and CDR2 (germline): SNHLY, FYNNEI. V shed 5 bases, J shed 11 bases, and the junction held 15 bases outside the gene matches. The CDR3 has 16 residues. Here the CDR3 DNA reads TGTGCCAGCAGTCCCCCTAGCGGGAGGGCCTCAAATGAGCAGTACTTC. It yields the protein CASSPPSGRASNEQYF. Drawing the rest from reference TRBV2 and TRBJ2-5, the complete variable domain is EPEVTQTPSHQVTQMGQEVILRCVPISNHLYFYWYRQILGQKVEFLVSFYNNEISEKSEIFDDQFSVERPDGSNFTLKIRSTKLEDSAMYFCASSPPSGRASNEQYFGPGTRLLVL.

This clonotype appeared once. The genes are TRBV12-3 or TRBV12-4 and TRBJ1-6; tentatively, D is TRBD1 (5 bases). The CDR3 runs to 15 residues. V lost 9 bases to trimming and J lost 6 bases, with 18 bases between them. In nucleotides, the CDR3 is TGTGCCAGTCACGCGGGGACGGGTCTTAATTCACCCCTCCACTTT. As protein: CASHAGTGLNSPLHF.

Points on this clonotype: A single base separates this from a much larger clone, so it may be a read error. The chain recombines TRBV7-7 with TRBJ2-1, with 9 bases identical to TRBD2. The length of the CDR3 is 15 residues. From germline, CDR1 is SSHAT and CDR2 FNYEAQ (reference sequence). The CDR3 here is CAGSRASGRSDEQFF. The DNA for the CDR3 is TGTGCCGGCAGCCGCGCCAGCGGGAGGTCGGATGAGCAGTTCTTC.